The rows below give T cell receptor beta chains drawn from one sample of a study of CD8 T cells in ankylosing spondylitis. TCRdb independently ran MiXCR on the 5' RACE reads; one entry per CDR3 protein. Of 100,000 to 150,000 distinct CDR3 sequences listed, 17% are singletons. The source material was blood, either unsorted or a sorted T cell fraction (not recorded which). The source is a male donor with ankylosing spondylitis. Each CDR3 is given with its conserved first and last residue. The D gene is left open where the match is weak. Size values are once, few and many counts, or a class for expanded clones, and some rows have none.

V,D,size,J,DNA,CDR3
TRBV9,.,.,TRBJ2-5,TGTGCCAGCAGCGTAGGTTTCGGGGGATCTCAAGAGACCCAGTACTTC,CASSVGFGGSQETQYF
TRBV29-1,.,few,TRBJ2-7,TGCAGCGTTGCCCTCCCGATGGAGCAGTACTTC,CSVALPMEQYF
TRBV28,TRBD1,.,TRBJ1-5,TGTGCCAGCAGTTTATGGGGACAGGTTAGCAATCAGCCCCAGCATTTT,CASSLWGQVSNQPQHF
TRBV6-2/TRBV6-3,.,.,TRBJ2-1,TGTGCCAGCAGTTACCCGGACAGTAAGGCGAACTTC,CASSYPDSKANF
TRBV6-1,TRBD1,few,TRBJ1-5,TGTGCCACCCGGGACAGGGGGAATCAGCCCCAGCATTTT,CATRDRGNQPQHF
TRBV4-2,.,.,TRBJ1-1,TGTGCCAGCAGCCGGGACGGGGGTGAGGCAGAAGCTTTCTTT,CASSRDGGEAEAFF
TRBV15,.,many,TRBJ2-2,TGTGCCACCAGCACCTACGCAGGGCAGGACACCGGGGAGCTGTTTTTT,CATSTYAGQDTGELFF
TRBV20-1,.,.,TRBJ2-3,TGCAGTGCTGTTGATGAGATTCACACAGATACGCAGTATTTT,CSAVDEIHTDTQYF
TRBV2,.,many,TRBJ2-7,TGTGCCAGCCTGATTGGGACTCACTACGGGCAGTACTTC,CASLIGTHYGQYF
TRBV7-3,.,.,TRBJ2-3,TGTGCCAGCAGCTTAGCGGGAAACACAGATACGCAGTATTTT,CASSLAGNTDTQYF
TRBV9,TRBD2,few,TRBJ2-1,TGTGCCAGCAGCCCCTTCGGGGGGGTTGAGCAGTTCTTC,CASSPFGGVEQFF
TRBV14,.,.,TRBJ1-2,TGTGCCAGCAGCCATAAAGTTCAGCATGGCTACACCTTC,CASSHKVQHGYTF
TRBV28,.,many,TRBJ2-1,TGTGCCAGCACTGACCCGTATAATGAGCAGTTCTTC,CASTDPYNEQFF
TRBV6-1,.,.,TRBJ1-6,TGTGCCAGCAGTGAAGAAGAGGCAACAGGAGGAGCACCCCTCCACTTT,CASSEEEATGGAPLHF
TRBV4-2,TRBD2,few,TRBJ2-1,TGTGCCAGCAACCAAGCTCAGACTAGCGGGAGTTACAATGAGCAGTTCTTC,CASNQAQTSGSYNEQFF
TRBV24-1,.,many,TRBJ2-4,TGTGCCACCAGTGACTCCTTTGTTCAGTACTTC,CATSDSFVQYF
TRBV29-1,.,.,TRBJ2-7,TGCAGCGTTGAAGGGGATAGCCTCGAGCAGTACTTC,CSVEGDSLEQYF
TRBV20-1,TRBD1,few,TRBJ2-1,TGCAGTGCTAAAAAAACAGGGGGACAGTACAATGAGCAGTTCTTC,CSAKKTGGQYNEQFF
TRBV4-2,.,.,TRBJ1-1,TGTGCCAGCAGCCAAGATGACGAAGCTTTCTTT,CASSQDDEAFF
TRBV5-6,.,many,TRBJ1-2,TGTGCCAGCAGCTTGGGGGCCTCCCATGGCTACACCTTC,CASSLGASHGYTF
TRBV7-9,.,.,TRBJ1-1,TGTGCCAGCAGCTTAGCCGCCAGTGAAGCTTTCTTT,CASSLAASEAFF
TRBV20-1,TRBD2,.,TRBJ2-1,TGCAGTGCTAAATTAGCGGGGGAAACCTACAATGAGCAGTTCTTC,CSAKLAGETYNEQFF
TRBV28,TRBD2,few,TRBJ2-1,TGTGCCAGCAGGTCGGAACTAGCGGGAGGGAGTGAGCAGTTCTTC,CASRSELAGGSEQFF
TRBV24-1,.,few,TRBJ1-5,TGTGCCACCAGTGCGGGAGGTGCCAATCAGCCCCAGCATTTT,CATSAGGANQPQHF
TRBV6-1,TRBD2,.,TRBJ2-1,TGTGCCAGCAGTGAATCCGGGACTACGATAGATGAGCAGTTCTTC,CASSESGTTIDEQFF
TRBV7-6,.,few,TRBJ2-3,TGTGCCAGCAGCTTAGCGGGGACCCTGACAGATACGCAGTATTTT,CASSLAGTLTDTQYF
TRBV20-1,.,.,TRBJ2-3,TGCAGTGCTAGAGATAACACAGATACGCAGTATTTT,CSARDNTDTQYF
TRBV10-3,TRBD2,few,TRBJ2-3,TGTGCCATCAGTGAGTCCCGACTAGCGGGCGGGTTGGATACGCAGTATTTT,CAISESRLAGGLDTQYF
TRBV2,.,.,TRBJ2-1,TGTGCCAGCAGTGAATCCTACCAGGGAAGGAATGAGCAGTTCTTC,CASSESYQGRNEQFF
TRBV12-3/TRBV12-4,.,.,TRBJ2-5,TGTGCCAGCAGTCCGCGGCAGGTACAAAGAGAAGAGACCCAGTACTTC,CASSPRQVQREETQYF
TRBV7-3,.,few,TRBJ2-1,TGTGCCAGCAGCTCACCCTTAGGGGGGATCGGCTACAATGAGCAGTTCTTC,CASSSPLGGIGYNEQFF
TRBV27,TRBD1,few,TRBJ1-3,TGTGCCAGCAGTTTAGGGCAGGGGGCTGGAAACACCATATATTTT,CASSLGQGAGNTIYF
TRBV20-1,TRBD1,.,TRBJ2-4,TGCAGTGCTAGAGATGCAGGGGGAAGGATTCAGTACTTC,CSARDAGGRIQYF
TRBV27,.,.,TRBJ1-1,TGTGCCACTAAGGAGGGGGACACTGAAGCTTTCTTT,CATKEGDTEAFF
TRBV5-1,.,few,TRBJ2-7,TGCGCCAGCAGCTTTCCGGACGGCCGTTACGAGCAGTACTTC,CASSFPDGRYEQYF
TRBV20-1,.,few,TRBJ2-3,TGCAGTGCTAGAGACCCAAGCGAGCTAGCAACAGATACGCAGTATTTT,CSARDPSELATDTQYF
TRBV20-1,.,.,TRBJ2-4,TGCAGTGCTAGAATACAAAACATTCAGTACTTC,CSARIQNIQYF
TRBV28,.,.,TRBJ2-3,TGTGCCAGTAAAGGGGAATCTAGCACAGATACGCAGTATTTT,CASKGESSTDTQYF
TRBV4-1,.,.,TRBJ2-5,TGCGCCAGCAGCCAAGAGGCGGACACCCCAGGGACCCAGTACTTC,CASSQEADTPGTQYF
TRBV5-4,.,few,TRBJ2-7,TGTGCCAGCAGCCGCGGGACTCGAGAATCCTACGAGCAGTACTTC,CASSRGTRESYEQYF
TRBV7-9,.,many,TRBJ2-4,TGTGCCAGCAGCTTTGCCAGAAACATTCAGTACTTC,CASSFARNIQYF
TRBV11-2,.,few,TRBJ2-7,TGTGCCAGCAGCTTAGTCCCGGCCAGGAGTTACGAGCAGTACTTC,CASSLVPARSYEQYF